This T cell receptor (beta chain) was identified in a study of technical replicates of blood from several donors. Assay used: immunoSEQ multiplex PCR; TCRdb lists only in-frame clones, some missing. In the table there are some 47,000 clones, around nine tenths of which are singletons. Germline V gene lookup returns CDR1 SEHNR and CDR2 FQNEAQ (reference sequence). The CDR3 spans 13 residues. The V end was cut by 4 bases, the J end by 3 bases, with 9 bases between. This receptor was obtained from a human donor in good health. Some clones in this sample may be carry-over from other donors' samples. This sequence joins TRBV7-9 and TRBJ1-2, with unresolved D. The sequencing input was PBMCs. The CDR3 protein is CASSYAGDYGYTF. DNA for the CDR3: TGTGCCAGCAGCTATGCCGGGGACTATGGCTACACCTTC.